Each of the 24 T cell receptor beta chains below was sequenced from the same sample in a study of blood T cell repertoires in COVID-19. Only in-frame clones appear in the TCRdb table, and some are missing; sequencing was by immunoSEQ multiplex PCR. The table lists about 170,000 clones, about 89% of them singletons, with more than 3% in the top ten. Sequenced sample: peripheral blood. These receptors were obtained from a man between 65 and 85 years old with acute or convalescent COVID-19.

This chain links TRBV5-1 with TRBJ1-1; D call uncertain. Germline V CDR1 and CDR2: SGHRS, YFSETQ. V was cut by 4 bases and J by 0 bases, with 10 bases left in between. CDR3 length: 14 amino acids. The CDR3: CASSLNYLNTEAFF. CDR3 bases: TGCGCCAGCAGCCTAAACTACCTGAACACTGAAGCTTTCTTT.

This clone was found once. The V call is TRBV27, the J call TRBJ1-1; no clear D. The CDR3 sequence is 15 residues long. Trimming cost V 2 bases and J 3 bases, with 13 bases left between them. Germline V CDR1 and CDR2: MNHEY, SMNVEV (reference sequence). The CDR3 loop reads CASSLIRSRDTEAFF. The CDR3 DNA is TGTGCCAGCAGTTTAATCCGTAGTCGGGACACTGAAGCTTTCTTT.

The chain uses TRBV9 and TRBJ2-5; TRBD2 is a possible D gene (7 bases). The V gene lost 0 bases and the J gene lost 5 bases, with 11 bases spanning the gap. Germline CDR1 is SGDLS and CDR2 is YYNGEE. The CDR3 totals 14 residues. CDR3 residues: CASSVVGGAETQYF. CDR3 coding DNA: TGTGCCAGCAGCGTAGTTGGGGGGGCGGAGACCCAGTACTTC.

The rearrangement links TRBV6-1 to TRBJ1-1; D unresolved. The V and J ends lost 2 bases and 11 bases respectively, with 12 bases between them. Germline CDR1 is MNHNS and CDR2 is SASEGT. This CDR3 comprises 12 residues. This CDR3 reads CASSEYQREAFF. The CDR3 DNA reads TGTGCCAGCAGTGAATATCAGCGGGAGGCTTTCTTT.

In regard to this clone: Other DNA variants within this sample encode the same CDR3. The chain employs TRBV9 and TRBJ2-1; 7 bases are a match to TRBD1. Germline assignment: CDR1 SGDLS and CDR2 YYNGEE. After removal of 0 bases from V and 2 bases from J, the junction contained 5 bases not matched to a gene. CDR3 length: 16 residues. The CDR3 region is CASSVGGGQTYNEQFF. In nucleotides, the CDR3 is TGTGCCAGCAGCGTAGGAGGGGGCCAAACCTACAATGAGCAGTTCTTC.

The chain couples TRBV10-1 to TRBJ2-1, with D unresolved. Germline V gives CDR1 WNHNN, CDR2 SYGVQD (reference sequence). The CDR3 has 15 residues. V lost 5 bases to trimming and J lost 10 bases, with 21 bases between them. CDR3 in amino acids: CASSRYKSARSEQFF. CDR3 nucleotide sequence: TGCGCCAGCAGTCGATACAAATCCGCTCGATCGGAGCAGTTCTTC.

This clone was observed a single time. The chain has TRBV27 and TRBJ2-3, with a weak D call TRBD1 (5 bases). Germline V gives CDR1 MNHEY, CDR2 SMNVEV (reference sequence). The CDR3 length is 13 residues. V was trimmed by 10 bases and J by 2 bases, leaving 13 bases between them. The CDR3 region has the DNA TGTGCCACCTACCAGGGATCCACAGATACGCAGTATTTT. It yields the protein CATYQGSTDTQYF.

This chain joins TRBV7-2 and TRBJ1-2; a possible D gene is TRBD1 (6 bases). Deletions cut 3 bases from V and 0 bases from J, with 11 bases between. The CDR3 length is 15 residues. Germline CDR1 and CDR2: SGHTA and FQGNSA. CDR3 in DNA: TGTGCCAGCAGCTTTTACAGGGTAGCTAACTATGGCTACACCTTC. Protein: CASSFYRVANYGYTF.

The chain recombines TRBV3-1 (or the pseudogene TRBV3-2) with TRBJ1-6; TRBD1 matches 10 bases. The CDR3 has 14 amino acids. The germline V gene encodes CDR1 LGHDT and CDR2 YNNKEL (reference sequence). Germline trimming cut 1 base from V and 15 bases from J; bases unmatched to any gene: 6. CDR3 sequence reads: CASSQGTGGRNLHF. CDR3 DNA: TGTGCCAGCAGCCAAGGGACAGGGGGTCGTAACCTCCACTTT.

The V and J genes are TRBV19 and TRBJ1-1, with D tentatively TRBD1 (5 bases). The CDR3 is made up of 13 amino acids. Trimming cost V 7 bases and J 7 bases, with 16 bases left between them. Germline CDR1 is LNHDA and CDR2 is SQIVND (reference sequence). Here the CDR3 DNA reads TGTGCCAGTATGGGACTGGCCCGGCATGAAGCTTTCTTT. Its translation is CASMGLARHEAFF.

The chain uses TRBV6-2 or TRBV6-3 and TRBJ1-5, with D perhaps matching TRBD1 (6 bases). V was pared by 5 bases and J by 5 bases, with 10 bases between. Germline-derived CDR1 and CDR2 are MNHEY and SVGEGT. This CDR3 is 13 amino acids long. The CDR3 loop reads CASSTGPDQPQHF. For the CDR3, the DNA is TGTGCCAGCAGTACAGGGCCCGATCAGCCCCAGCATTTT.

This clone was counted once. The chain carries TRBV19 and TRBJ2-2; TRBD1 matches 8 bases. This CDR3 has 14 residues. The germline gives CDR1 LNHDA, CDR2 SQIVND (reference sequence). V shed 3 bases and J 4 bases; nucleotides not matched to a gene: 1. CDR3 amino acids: CASSIGTGTGELFF. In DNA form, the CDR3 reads TGTGCCAGTAGTATTGGGACAGGCACCGGGGAGCTGTTTTTT.

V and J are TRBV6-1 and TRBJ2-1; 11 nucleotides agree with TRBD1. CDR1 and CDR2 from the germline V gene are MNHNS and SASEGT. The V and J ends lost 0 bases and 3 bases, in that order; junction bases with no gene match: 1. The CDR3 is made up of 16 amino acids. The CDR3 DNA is TGTGCCAGCAGTGAAGCGGGGACAGGGGGCTACAATGAGCAGTTCTTC. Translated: CASSEAGTGGYNEQFF.

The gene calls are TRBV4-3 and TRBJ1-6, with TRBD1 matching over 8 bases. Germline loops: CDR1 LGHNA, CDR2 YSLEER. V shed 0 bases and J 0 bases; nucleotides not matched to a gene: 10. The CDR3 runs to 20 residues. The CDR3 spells CASSQERTGSPSSYNSPLHF. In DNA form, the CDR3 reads TGCGCCAGCAGCCAAGAGCGGACAGGGTCCCCTAGCTCCTATAATTCACCCCTCCACTTT.

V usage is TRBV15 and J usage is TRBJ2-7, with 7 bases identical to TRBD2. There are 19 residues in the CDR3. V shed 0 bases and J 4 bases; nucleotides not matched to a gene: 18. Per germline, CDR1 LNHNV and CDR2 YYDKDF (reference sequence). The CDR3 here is CATSRDGGRLRDLVYEQYF. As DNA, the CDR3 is TGTGCCACCAGCAGAGACGGGGGGAGATTGCGGGATCTGGTTTACGAGCAGTACTTC.

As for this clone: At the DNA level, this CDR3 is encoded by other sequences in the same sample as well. CDR3 nucleotide sequence: TGTGCCAGCAGCGTAGGACACTCCTCCTACGAGCAGTACTTC. Its translation is CASSVGHSSYEQYF. The chain employs TRBV9 and TRBJ2-7; the D is unclear. The germline CDR1 and CDR2 sequences are SGDLS and YYNGEE. The V end lost 0 bases, the J end lost 0 bases, and 7 bases lay between the germline ends. The CDR3 is 14 residues long.

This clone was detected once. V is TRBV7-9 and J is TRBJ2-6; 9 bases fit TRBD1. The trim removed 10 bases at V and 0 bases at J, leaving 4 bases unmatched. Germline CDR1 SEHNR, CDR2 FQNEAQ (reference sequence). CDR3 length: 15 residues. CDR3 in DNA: TGTGCCACACAGGGGGCATTCTCTGGGGCCAACGTCCTGACTTTC. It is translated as CATQGAFSGANVLTF.

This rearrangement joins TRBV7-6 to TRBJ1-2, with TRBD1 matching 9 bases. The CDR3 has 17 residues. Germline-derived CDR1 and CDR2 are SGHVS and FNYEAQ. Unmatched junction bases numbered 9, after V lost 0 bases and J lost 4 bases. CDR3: CASSLAGQGIRGYGYTF. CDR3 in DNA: TGTGCCAGCAGCTTAGCGGGACAGGGAATTCGTGGCTATGGCTACACCTTC. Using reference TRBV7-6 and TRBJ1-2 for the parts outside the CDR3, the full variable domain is GAGVSQSPRYKVTKRGQDVALRCDPISGHVSLYWYRQALGQGPEFLTYFNYEAQQDKSGLPNDRFSAERPEGSISTLTIQRTEQRDSAMYRCASSLAGQGIRGYGYTFGSGTRLTVV.

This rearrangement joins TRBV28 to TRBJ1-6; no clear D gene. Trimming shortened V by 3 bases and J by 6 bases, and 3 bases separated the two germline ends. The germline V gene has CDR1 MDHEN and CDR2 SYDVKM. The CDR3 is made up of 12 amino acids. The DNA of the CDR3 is TGTGCCAGCAGTTTGAGTAATTCACCCCTCCACTTT. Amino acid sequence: CASSLSNSPLHF.

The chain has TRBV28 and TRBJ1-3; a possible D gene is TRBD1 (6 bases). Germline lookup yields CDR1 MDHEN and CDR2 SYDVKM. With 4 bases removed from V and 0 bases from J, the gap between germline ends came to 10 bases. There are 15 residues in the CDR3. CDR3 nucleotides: TGTGCCAGCAGTTCCGGGACACTCTCTGGAAACACCATATATTTT. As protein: CASSSGTLSGNTIYF.

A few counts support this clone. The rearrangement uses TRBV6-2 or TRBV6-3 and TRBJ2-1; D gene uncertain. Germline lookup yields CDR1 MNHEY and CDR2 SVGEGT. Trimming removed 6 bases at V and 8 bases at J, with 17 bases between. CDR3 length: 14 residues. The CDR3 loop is CASSPVGRGDEQFF. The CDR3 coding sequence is TGTGCCAGCAGCCCAGTGGGTAGAGGCGATGAGCAGTTCTTC.

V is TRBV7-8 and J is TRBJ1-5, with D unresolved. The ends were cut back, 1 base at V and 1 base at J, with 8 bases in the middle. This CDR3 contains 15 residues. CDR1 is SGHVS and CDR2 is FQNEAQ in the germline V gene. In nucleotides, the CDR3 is TGTGCCAGCAGCTTAGGCCTGAGGAGCAATCAGCCCCAGCATTTT. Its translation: CASSLGLRSNQPQHF.

CDR3 amino acids: CASSRLGPEGGYTF. The CDR3 nucleotides read TGTGCCAGCAGCCGCTTGGGACCGGAGGGTGGCTACACCTTC. The chain uses TRBV11-2 and TRBJ1-2; D perhaps matches TRBD1 (5 bases). V lost 5 bases and J 7 bases, leaving 17 bases between the germline ends. The CDR3 consists of 14 residues. Germline values: CDR1 SGHAT, CDR2 FQNNGV.

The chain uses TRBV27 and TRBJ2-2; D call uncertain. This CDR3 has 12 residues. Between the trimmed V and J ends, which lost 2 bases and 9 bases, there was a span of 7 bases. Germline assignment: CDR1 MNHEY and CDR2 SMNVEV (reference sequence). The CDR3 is CASSLNFRELFF. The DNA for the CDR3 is TGTGCCAGCAGTTTAAACTTTAGGGAGCTGTTTTTT.